Shown below are 8 T cell receptor beta chains from a single sample sequenced in a study of early T cells in non-severe SARS-CoV-2 infection. TCRdb re-derived calls from the 5' RACE reads in MiXCR, one entry per CDR3 protein. The data contain 45,000 to 55,000 distinct CDR3 sequences, about 7.8% of them seen just once; the ten biggest clones take up around 6.1%. Specimen: whole blood. Source of these receptors: an adult who was a healthcare worker with PCR-confirmed SARS-CoV-2 infection or an uninfected control (not recorded which).

The table lists this clonotype with many counts. The chain carries TRBV4-1 and TRBJ1-4; D perhaps matches TRBD1 (6 bases). The germline V gene encodes CDR1 MGHRA and CDR2 YSYEKL. CDR3 size: 13 residues. V was pared by 1 base and J by 9 bases, with 9 bases between. Written as DNA, the CDR3 is TGCGCCAGCAGCCAAGTCAGGGGACAAAAACTGTTTTTT. Its protein product is CASSQVRGQKLFF.

The chain employs TRBV7-2 and TRBJ2-2, with D uncertain. The germline V gene has CDR1 SGHTA and CDR2 FQGNSA. The CDR3 totals 15 residues. V lost 2 bases, J lost 0 bases, and 7 bases lay in between. The CDR3 DNA follows: TGTGCCAGCAGCTTACACAGTCCGAACACCGGGGAGCTGTTTTTT. This translates into CASSLHSPNTGELFF.

The chain recombines TRBV11-1 with TRBJ1-1, with no clear D. V was clipped by 4 bases and J by 1 base, with 10 bases between them. The CDR3 spans 14 residues. Per the germline V gene, CDR1 is SGHAT and CDR2 is FQDESV (reference sequence). The CDR3 nucleotides are TGTGCCAGCAGCTCCCCTCTACCGAACACTGAAGCTTTCTTT. Translating it yields CASSSPLPNTEAFF.

This clonotype was observed a few times. The V and J genes are TRBV18 and TRBJ1-2, with 8 positions matching TRBD1. This CDR3 is built from 14 residues. In germline, CDR1 is KGHSH, CDR2 LQKENI. Germline trimming cut 2 bases from V and 4 bases from J; bases unmatched to any gene: 3. The CDR3 DNA follows: TGTGCCAGCTCACCAGGGGGACAGGTCTATGGCTACACCTTC. Its protein is CASSPGGQVYGYTF.

This clonotype was found many times. CDR3 sequence: CASSPGVNYGYTF. CDR3 coding DNA: TGTGCCAGCTCCCCGGGGGTAAACTATGGCTACACCTTC. The rearrangement uses TRBV2 and TRBJ1-2, with D tentatively TRBD1 (5 bases). In germline, CDR1 is SNHLY, CDR2 FYNNEI. The CDR3 extends over 13 amino acids. Deletions cut 8 bases from V and 2 bases from J, with 12 bases between.

A few counts support this clonotype. The rearrangement links TRBV11-2 to TRBJ2-1; TRBD1 matches at 11 bases. CDR1 is SGHAT, CDR2 FQNNGV, per germline. The V and J ends lost 5 bases and 2 bases, in that order; junction bases with no gene match: 5. The CDR3 runs to 16 residues. This CDR3 is CASSPWTGGTYNEQFF. CDR3 bases: TGTGCCAGCAGCCCCTGGACAGGGGGCACCTACAATGAGCAGTTCTTC.

In its sample, this clonotype was seen many times. The chain is built from TRBV27 and TRBJ1-4, with D perhaps TRBD1 (6 bases). Germline V lookup: CDR1 MNHEY, CDR2 SMNVEV (reference sequence). CDR3 length equals 14 residues. V was pared by 6 bases and J by 5 bases, with 13 bases between. The CDR3 DNA follows: TGTGCCAGCAGCACACAGGGTCGAAATGAAAAACTGTTTTTT. It codes for CASSTQGRNEKLFF.

This clonotype appeared many times. The V and J genes are TRBV5-4 and TRBJ1-1; 8 bases agree with TRBD1. Germline CDR1 is SGHNT and CDR2 is YYREEE (reference sequence). The trim removed 3 bases at V and 1 base at J, leaving 5 bases unmatched. This CDR3 comprises 15 residues. The CDR3 sequence: CASSWTGKANTEAFF. The DNA for the CDR3 is TGTGCCAGCAGCTGGACAGGGAAAGCGAACACTGAAGCTTTCTTT.